This passage covers 16 T cell receptor beta chains from one sample sequenced in a study of PD-1 blockade in classical Hodgkin lymphoma. The repertoire was sequenced with immunoSEQ multiplex PCR; TCRdb's copy has only in-frame clones and lacks some. In the table there are about 25,000 clones, 94% of which are singletons. Time point specified: newly diagnosed, previously untreated cHL patient sample. Sequenced sample: peripheral blood mononuclear cells (PBMCs). The receptors derive from a human donor with classical Hodgkin lymphoma.

The J gene is TRBJ1-1, the V gene TRBV7-2; D may be TRBD1 (6 bases). Per germline, CDR1 SGHTA and CDR2 FQGNSA. This CDR3 has 15 residues. V was shortened by 5 bases and J by 1 base, with 14 bases between the two germline ends. The CDR3 region has the DNA TGTGCCAGCAGCGTAGAGGGACACCCGAACACTGAAGCTTTCTTT. It yields the protein CASSVEGHPNTEAFF.

The chain couples TRBV4-2 to TRBJ2-1; 10 bases align to TRBD2. The V and J ends lost 4 bases and 7 bases, in that order; junction bases with no gene match: 7. CDR1 and CDR2 from the germline V gene are LGHNA and YNFKEQ. The CDR3 runs to 15 residues. The CDR3 region has the DNA TGTGCCAGCAGCCCAAGCGGGGGGGTCGAAAATGAGCAGTTCTTC. It translates to CASSPSGGVENEQFF.

This rearrangement joins TRBV5-1 to TRBJ1-5, with D maybe TRBD1 (5 bases). CDR1 and CDR2 from the germline V gene are SGHRS and YFSETQ. Trimming cost V 4 bases and J 0 bases, with 11 bases left between them. The CDR3 is 15 residues long. CDR3 sequence reads: CASSRPQDSNQPQHF. The CDR3 coding sequence is TGCGCCAGCAGCAGGCCACAGGATAGCAATCAGCCCCAGCATTTT.

This sequence joins TRBV18 and TRBJ1-2; D uncertain. This CDR3 has 13 amino acids. Deletions cut 4 bases from V and 3 bases from J, with 9 bases between. CDR1 KGHSH and CDR2 LQKENI come from the germline V gene. CDR3 protein: CASSLRRDYGYTF. The CDR3 region has the DNA TGTGCCAGCTCACTGCGGCGGGACTATGGCTACACCTTC.

The chain carries TRBV10-3 and TRBJ2-7; D may be TRBD2 (5 bases). Trimming cost V 4 bases and J 3 bases, with 13 bases left between them. This CDR3 contains 14 residues. CDR1 ENHRY and CDR2 SYGVKD come from the germline V gene. The CDR3 sequence: CAISVRGMIYEQYF. The CDR3 coding sequence is TGTGCCATCAGTGTACGGGGAATGATCTACGAGCAGTACTTC.

This clone showed up just once. The chain joins TRBV4-2 to TRBJ2-7; a possible D gene is TRBD1 (6 bases). V lost 5 bases to trimming and J lost 8 bases, with 16 bases between them. CDR3 size: 13 residues. CDR1 and CDR2 (germline): LGHNA, YNFKEQ. The CDR3 sequence: CASSNRDNLQQYF. The CDR3 DNA is TGTGCCAGCAGCAACCGGGACAACCTCCAGCAGTACTTC.

This clone came up once. The chain carries TRBV6-1 and TRBJ2-2; D perhaps matches TRBD1 (6 bases). Germline V gene lookup returns CDR1 MNHNS and CDR2 SASEGT. With 4 bases removed from V and 5 bases from J, the gap between germline ends came to 14 bases. The CDR3 spans 15 residues. The CDR3 loop reads CASSVQGGHTGELFF. CDR3 bases: TGTGCCAGCAGTGTACAGGGCGGGCATACCGGGGAGCTGTTTTTT.

The chain links TRBV5-4 to TRBJ2-5, with D possibly TRBD1 on 5 matching bases. There are 14 residues in the CDR3. In germline, CDR1 is SGHNT, CDR2 YYREEE (reference sequence). Trimming removed 5 bases at V and 1 base at J, with 12 bases between. The DNA for the CDR3 is TGTGCCAGCAGTAAGGACATTTCCCAAGAGACCCAGTACTTC. Translated, it gives CASSKDISQETQYF. The full variable domain, completed using reference TRBV5-4 and TRBJ2-5, is ETGVTQSPTHLIKTRGQQVTLRCSSQSGHNTVSWYQQALGQGPQFIFQYYREEENGRGNFPPRFSGLQFPNYSSELNVNALELDDSALYLCASSKDISQETQYFGPGTRLLVL.

The rearrangement joins TRBV28 to TRBJ1-2; tentatively, D is TRBD1 (5 bases). The V end lost 3 bases, the J end lost 10 bases, and 12 bases lay between the germline ends. Per germline, CDR1 MDHEN and CDR2 SYDVKM. The CDR3 runs 12 residues. The CDR3 DNA reads TGTGCCAGCAGTTTCGGGACCCGCAACTACACCTTC. Its protein product is CASSFGTRNYTF.

The V call is TRBV28, the J call TRBJ1-5; the match to TRBD1 covers 9 bases. There are 16 residues in the CDR3. V shed 5 bases and J 2 bases; nucleotides not matched to a gene: 7. Germline CDR1 and CDR2: MDHEN and SYDVKM. CDR3 loop: CASSPPGQGGNQPQHF. In DNA form, the CDR3 reads TGTGCCAGCAGTCCCCCGGGACAGGGTGGCAATCAGCCCCAGCATTTT.

The V and J genes are TRBV9 and TRBJ2-3, with unresolved D. Germline CDR1 and CDR2: SGDLS and YYNGEE. The CDR3 length is 13 residues. V lost 3 bases to trimming and J lost 2 bases, with 7 bases between them. The CDR3 region is CASSALLTDTQYF. The CDR3 nucleotides are TGTGCCAGCAGCGCCCTCCTCACAGATACGCAGTATTTT.

This clone was recorded only once. This chain links TRBV7-2 with TRBJ1-5, with D possibly matching TRBD1 (5 bases). This CDR3 comprises 12 residues. V was clipped by 5 bases and J by 12 bases, with 14 bases between them. Germline-derived CDR1 and CDR2 are SGHTA and FQGNSA. The CDR3 DNA reads as TGTGCCAGCAGCAAGCAGGGCTCACTCCAGCATTTT. It translates to CASSKQGSLQHF.

The chain is built from TRBV6-5 and TRBJ1-5, with unresolved D. The V end lost 3 bases, the J end lost 3 bases, and 6 bases lay between the germline ends. The CDR3 totals 13 residues. From germline, CDR1 is MNHEY and CDR2 SVGAGI. Written as DNA, the CDR3 is TGTGCCAGCAGTTATGGGAACAATCAGCCCCAGCATTTT. This translates into CASSYGNNQPQHF.

In DNA, the CDR3 is TGTGCCTGGAGAATTCCCCCTAGCTACGAGCAGTACTTC. Residues: CAWRIPPSYEQYF. The gene calls are TRBV30 and TRBJ2-7; D remains ambiguous. Germline values: CDR1 GTSNPN, CDR2 SVGIG (reference sequence). This CDR3 is 13 amino acids long. Trimming pared 3 bases from V and 3 bases from J, leaving 12 bases between. The entire variable domain, with the rest obtained from reference TRBV30 and TRBJ2-7, is as follows: SQTIHQWPATLVQPVGSPLSLECTVEGTSNPNLYWYRQAAGRGLQLLFYSVGIGQISSEVPQNLSASRPQDRQFILSSKKLLLSDSGFYLCAWRIPPSYEQYFGPGTRLTVT.

The chain joins TRBV7-2 to TRBJ2-5, with D unclear. This CDR3 comprises 15 residues. V gave up 4 bases and J gave up 4 bases, with 16 bases separating them. Germline loops: CDR1 SGHTA, CDR2 FQGNSA. This chain's CDR3 is CASSYTESGRETQYF. Written as DNA, the CDR3 is TGTGCCAGCAGCTATACCGAAAGTGGTAGAGAGACCCAGTACTTC. Full variable domain (outside the CDR3, taken from reference TRBV7-2 and TRBJ2-5): GAGVSQSPSNKVTEKGKDVELRCDPISGHTALYWYRQSLGQGLEFLIYFQGNSAPDKSGLPSDRFSAERTGGSVSTLTIQRTQQEDSAVYLCASSYTESGRETQYFGPGTRLLVL.

The J gene is TRBJ1-6, the V gene TRBV9; weak D call: TRBD1 (5 bases). Trimming stripped 5 bases from V and 7 bases from J, with 16 bases between. The CDR3 is made up of 15 amino acids. Germline CDR1 SGDLS, CDR2 YYNGEE. The CDR3 DNA sequence: TGTGCCAGCAGTGCGCCCGCGGGGCAGAATTCACCCCTCCACTTT. Amino acids: CASSAPAGQNSPLHF.